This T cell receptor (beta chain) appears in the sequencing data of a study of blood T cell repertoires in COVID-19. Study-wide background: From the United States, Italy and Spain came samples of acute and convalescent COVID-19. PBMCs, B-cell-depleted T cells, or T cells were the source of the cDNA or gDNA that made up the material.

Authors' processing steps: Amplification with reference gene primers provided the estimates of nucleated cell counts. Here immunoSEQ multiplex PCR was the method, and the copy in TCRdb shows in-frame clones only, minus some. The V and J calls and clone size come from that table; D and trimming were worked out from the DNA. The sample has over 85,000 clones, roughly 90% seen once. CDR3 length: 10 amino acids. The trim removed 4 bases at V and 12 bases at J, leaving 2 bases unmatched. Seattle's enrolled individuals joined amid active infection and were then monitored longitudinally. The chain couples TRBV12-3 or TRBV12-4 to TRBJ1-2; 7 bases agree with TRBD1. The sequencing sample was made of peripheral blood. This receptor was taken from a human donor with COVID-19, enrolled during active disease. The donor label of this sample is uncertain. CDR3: CASSWDRDTF. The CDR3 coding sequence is TGTGCCAGCAGTTGGGACAGAGACACCTTC.